Following are 19 T cell receptor beta chains from one sample sequenced in a study of cytomegalovirus exposure and HLA in healthy donors. Produced via immunoSEQ multiplex PCR; TCRdb's table is partial and in-frame only. The table lists 250,000 to 400,000 clones, approximately 91% of them singletons. The sequencing sample was made of PBMCs. Receptors were obtained from a man younger than 45 in good health and CMV-seronegative.

The chain is built from TRBV6-5 and TRBJ1-4, with 7 bases that match TRBD1. This CDR3 spans 14 amino acids. Germline CDR1 and CDR2: MNHEY and SVGAGI. J lost 5 bases, V lost 6 bases, and 6 bases had no gene match. DNA of the CDR3: TGTGCCAGCAGAGACAGGGTAGGCAATGAAAAACTGTTTTTT. Translating gives CASRDRVGNEKLFF.

The gene calls are TRBV7-9 and TRBJ2-7, with TRBD2 as a possible D gene (5 bases). V was cut by 1 base and J by 7 bases, with 8 bases left in between. The CDR3 covers 12 residues. Germline loops: CDR1 SEHNR, CDR2 FQNEAQ (reference sequence). Here the CDR3 reads CASSLVWEEQYF. The DNA of the CDR3 is TGTGCCAGCAGCTTAGTATGGGAGGAGCAGTACTTC.

This chain connects TRBV6-5 to TRBJ1-2; D not resolved. The germline V and J ends were trimmed by 6 bases and 2 bases, with 13 bases remaining between them. Germline-derived CDR1 and CDR2 are MNHEY and SVGAGI. There are 14 residues in the CDR3. The CDR3 nucleotides read TGTGCCAGCAGGGACCCCGGGAAAAACTATGGCTACACCTTC. Its protein product is CASRDPGKNYGYTF.

V usage is TRBV10-3 and J usage is TRBJ1-2; D perhaps matches TRBD1 (6 bases). Germline loops: CDR1 ENHRY, CDR2 SYGVKD. The V end was cut by 5 bases, the J end by 0 bases, with 13 bases between. The CDR3 consists of 15 residues. For the CDR3, the DNA is TGTGCCATCAGTACTACTGGGACACCTAACTATGGCTACACCTTC. Translating it yields CAISTTGTPNYGYTF.

CDR3 protein: CASSYRGPRNTDTQYF. CDR3 sequence (DNA): TGCGCCAGCAGCTACAGGGGGCCTCGCAACACAGATACGCAGTATTTT. This rearrangement joins TRBV5-1 to TRBJ2-3, with 9 bases that match TRBD1. With V trimmed by 3 bases and J by 2 bases, 7 bases remained unmatched. Germline CDR1 and CDR2: SGHRS and YFSETQ. This CDR3 comprises 16 residues.

The genes are TRBV5-1 and TRBJ2-5; TRBD2 agrees at 12 bases. This CDR3 spans 21 amino acids. Looked up from germline, CDR1 is SGHRS and CDR2 is YFSETQ. V dropped 0 bases and J dropped 3; count of bases not matched to a gene: 18. The DNA of the CDR3 is TGCGCCAGCAGCTTGGTTCCTAGCGGGGGGGCTTTGGACGGGAAGAAAGAGACCCAGTACTTC. This sequence encodes CASSLVPSGGALDGKKETQYF.

This chain connects TRBV18 to TRBJ1-1, with D possibly TRBD1 on 5 matching bases. There are 16 residues in the CDR3. The ends were cut back, 2 bases at V and 2 bases at J, with 15 bases in the middle. Per germline, CDR1 KGHSH and CDR2 LQKENI. The CDR3 sequence is CASSPYAGRGNTEAFF. The CDR3 bases are TGTGCCAGCTCACCATATGCGGGGAGGGGCAACACTGAAGCTTTCTTT.

The CDR3 DNA sequence: TGTGCCAGCAGCTTAGCTCCAAGCGCCGGCGAGCAGTTCTTC. Amino acid sequence: CASSLAPSAGEQFF. V gene TRBV7-9 combines with J gene TRBJ2-1; D uncertain. From germline, CDR1 is SEHNR and CDR2 FQNEAQ (reference sequence). Between the trimmed V and J ends, which lost 0 bases and 10 bases, there was a span of 13 bases. This CDR3 contains 14 residues.

The chain is built from TRBV7-6 and TRBJ1-1; the D is unclear. The CDR3 loop spans 16 amino acids. Looked up from germline, CDR1 is SGHVS and CDR2 is FNYEAQ. V was cut by 5 bases and J by 1 base, with 17 bases left in between. The CDR3 DNA reads as TGTGCCAGCAGCCCCATCGTCGGTATCCAGAACACTGAAGCTTTCTTT. Its translation is CASSPIVGIQNTEAFF.

This clone was observed a handful of times. The genes are TRBV10-1 and TRBJ2-7, with 8 bases lining up with TRBD1. Losses at the gene ends were 4 bases for V and 1 base for J; bases not matched to a gene: 12. Germline V gives CDR1 WNHNN, CDR2 SYGVQD (reference sequence). This CDR3 is built from 17 residues. This CDR3 reads CASSAQGAHKASYEQYF. CDR3 in DNA: TGCGCCAGCAGTGCCCAGGGGGCGCATAAAGCGTCCTACGAGCAGTACTTC.

This sequence joins TRBV19 and TRBJ2-2; D is unresolved. Germline V gene data show CDR1 as LNHDA and CDR2 as SQIVND (reference sequence). Trimming stripped 4 bases from V and 7 bases from J, with 7 bases between. CDR3 size: 12 residues. In nucleotides, the CDR3 is TGTGCCAGTAGTACCCATTTCGGGGAGCTGTTTTTT. This sequence encodes CASSTHFGELFF.

This clone came up once. This chain connects TRBV11-2 to TRBJ2-3, with TRBD2 matching 16 bases. The CDR3 runs to 16 residues. Germline V lookup: CDR1 SGHAT, CDR2 FQNNGV. V was pared by 4 bases and J by 5 bases, with 3 bases of the junction left unmatched. The CDR3 region has the DNA TGTGCCAGCAGCTCGGGACTAGCGGGGGGGCAAGATACGCAGTATTTT. Translation: CASSSGLAGGQDTQYF.

This chain uses TRBV19 with TRBJ1-2; TRBD1 might be the D (5 bases). Germline V gene sequence: CDR1 LNHDA, CDR2 SQIVND (reference sequence). This CDR3 region has 12 residues. V was trimmed by 6 bases and J by 8 bases, leaving 13 bases between them. CDR3 nucleotides: TGTGCCAGTAGCACAGGCCGACGAGGCTACACCTTC. It translates to CASSTGRRGYTF.

V usage is TRBV5-1 and J usage is TRBJ2-1, with a tentative D call TRBD2 (6 bases). This CDR3 has 14 residues. Germline assignment: CDR1 SGHRS and CDR2 YFSETQ. V dropped 5 bases and J dropped 2 bases, with 11 bases sitting between them. CDR3 sequence reads: CASRVGGPYNEQFF. The CDR3 nucleotides read TGCGCCAGCAGGGTCGGGGGACCCTACAATGAGCAGTTCTTC.

This rearrangement joins TRBV19 to TRBJ1-4; weak D call: TRBD1 (5 bases). This CDR3 contains 14 residues. Germline values: CDR1 LNHDA, CDR2 SQIVND (reference sequence). Trimming left V 5 bases short and J 6 bases short, with 13 bases between. The chain's CDR3 is CASSSRVSDEKLFF. The CDR3 DNA reads TGTGCCAGTAGTTCCAGGGTATCCGATGAAAAACTGTTTTTT.

The chain links TRBV11-2 to TRBJ1-2, with 8 positions matching TRBD1. Germline V lookup: CDR1 SGHAT, CDR2 FQNNGV. After removal of 6 bases from V and 8 bases from J, the junction contained 5 bases not matched to a gene. The CDR3 has 12 amino acids. As DNA, the CDR3 is TGTGCCAGCAGGACAGGGGTGGACGGCTACACCTTC. Its translation is CASRTGVDGYTF.

This chain joins TRBV11-2 and TRBJ1-5, with D maybe TRBD1 (6 bases). This CDR3 contains 14 residues. From germline, CDR1 is SGHAT and CDR2 FQNNGV. Trimming shortened V by 1 base and J by 4 bases, and 8 bases separated the two germline ends. CDR3 residues: CASSLAGVNQPQHF. CDR3 DNA: TGTGCCAGCAGCTTAGCAGGGGTGAATCAGCCCCAGCATTTT.

J is TRBJ2-7 and V is TRBV5-1; the D gene is possibly TRBD1 (6 bases). V lost 0 bases to trimming and J lost 6 bases, with 10 bases between them. Germline V gene sequence: CDR1 SGHRS, CDR2 YFSETQ. This CDR3 has 13 amino acids. Written as DNA, the CDR3 is TGCGCCAGCAGCTTGGAGGGGGTGGGCGAGCAGTACTTC. Translation gives CASSLEGVGEQYF.

This rearrangement joins TRBV27 to TRBJ2-3; 9 nucleotides align to TRBD2. The CDR3 covers 17 residues. Germline lookup yields CDR1 MNHEY and CDR2 SMNVEV (reference sequence). V gave up 7 bases and J gave up 1 base; unmatched junction bases: 12. CDR3 residues: CASTNQASGARTDTQYF. As DNA, the CDR3 is TGTGCCAGCACCAATCAGGCTAGCGGGGCCCGCACAGATACGCAGTATTTT.